This T cell receptor beta chain is drawn from a study of monozygotic twins with inflammatory bowel disease. Findings of the study overall: Data gave no support to a single strong signal or clonotype associated with IBD.

To note about this clonotype: The target antigen is unknown.

Germline V CDR1 and CDR2: SGHRS, YFSETQ. This CDR3 is built from 17 residues. Eight separate reactions per sample served to make cDNA. Nested amplification of TCRalpha and TCRbeta cDNA involved two PCRs of around 16 and 10 cycles. Using the 5' RACE reads, TCRdb records one entry per CDR3 protein without DNA. The listing records 420,000 or so distinct CDR3 sequences. Total RNA was isolated from whole blood without T cell sorting. The genes are TRBV5-1 and TRBJ1-4; TCRdb designates TRBD1, a call that cannot be tested without DNA. The source material was blood. The sequence was obtained from a human donor with ulcerative colitis or Crohn's disease, or a healthy co-twin of an affected twin (not recorded which). The CDR3 sequence: CASSWKTGGAANEKLFF.